Listed here is a single TCR beta chain. What it binds is not known. The data are from a study of cytomegalovirus exposure and HLA in healthy donors. Study at large: An early release of data contained about 85 million unique TCRs, which came from HLA-typed donors.

The PCR contained 60 Vbeta and 13 Jbeta primers. Only in-frame clones appear in the TCRdb table, and some are missing; sequencing was by immunoSEQ multiplex PCR. The sample includes roughly 200,000 clones. Broader study findings: Only CMV serostatus was available as immune exposure information. Among CMV-associated TCR beta chains, most appeared HLA-restricted in a later analysis. V- and J-gene trimming of TCR beta was linked (in a later analysis) to a missense DCLRE1C variant.

The sample comprised PBMCs. The source is a girl aged 2-10 years in good health and CMV-seropositive.

The CDR3 DNA follows: TGTGCCAGCAGTCCACAGGGGTCAAGCAATCAGCCCCAGCATTTT. Translated: CASSPQGSSNQPQHF. The J gene is TRBJ1-5, the V gene TRBV28; 7 nucleotides align to TRBD1. This CDR3 has 15 amino acids. V dropped 5 bases and J dropped 1; count of bases not matched to a gene: 5. In germline, CDR1 is MDHEN, CDR2 SYDVKM.